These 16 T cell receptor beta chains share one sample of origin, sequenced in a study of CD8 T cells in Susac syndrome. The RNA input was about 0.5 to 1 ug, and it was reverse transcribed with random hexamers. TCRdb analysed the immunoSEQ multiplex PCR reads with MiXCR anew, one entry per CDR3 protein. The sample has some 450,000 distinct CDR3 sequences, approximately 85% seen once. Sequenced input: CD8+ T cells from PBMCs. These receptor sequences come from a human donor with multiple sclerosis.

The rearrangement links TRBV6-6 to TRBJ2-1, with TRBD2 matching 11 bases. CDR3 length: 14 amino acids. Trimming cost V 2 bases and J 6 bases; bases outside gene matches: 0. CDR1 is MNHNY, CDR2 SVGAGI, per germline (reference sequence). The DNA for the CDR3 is TGTGCCAGCAGTTACACTAGCGGGAGCAATGAGCAGTTCTTC. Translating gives CASSYTSGSNEQFF.

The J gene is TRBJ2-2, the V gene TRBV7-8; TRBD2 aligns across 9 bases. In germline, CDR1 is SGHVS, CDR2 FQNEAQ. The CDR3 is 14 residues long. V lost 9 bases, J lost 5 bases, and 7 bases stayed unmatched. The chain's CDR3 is CARGSGRYTGELFF. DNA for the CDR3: TGTGCCAGAGGTAGCGGGAGATATACCGGGGAGCTGTTTTTT.

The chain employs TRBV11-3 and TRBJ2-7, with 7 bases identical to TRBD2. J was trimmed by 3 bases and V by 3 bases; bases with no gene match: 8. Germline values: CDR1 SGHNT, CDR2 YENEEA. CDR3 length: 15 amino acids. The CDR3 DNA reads TGTGCCAGCAGCTTCCGCCCGGGAGGAGGCTACGAGCAGTACTTC. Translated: CASSFRPGGGYEQYF. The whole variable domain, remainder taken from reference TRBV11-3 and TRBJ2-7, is EAGVVQSPRYKIIEKKQPVAFWCNPISGHNTLYWYLQNLGQGPELLIRYENEEAVDDSQLPKDRFSAERLKGVDSTLKIQPAELGDSAVYLCASSFRPGGGYEQYFGPGTRLTVT.

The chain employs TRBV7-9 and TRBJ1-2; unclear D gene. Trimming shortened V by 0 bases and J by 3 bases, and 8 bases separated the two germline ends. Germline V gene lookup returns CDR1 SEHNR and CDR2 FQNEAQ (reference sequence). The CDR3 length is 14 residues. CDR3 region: CASSLAAQDYGYTF. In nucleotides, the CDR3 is TGTGCCAGCAGCTTAGCTGCTCAGGACTATGGCTACACCTTC.

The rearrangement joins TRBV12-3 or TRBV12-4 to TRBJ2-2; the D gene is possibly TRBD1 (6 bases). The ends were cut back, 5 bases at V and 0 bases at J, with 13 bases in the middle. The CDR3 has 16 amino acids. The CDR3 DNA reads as TGTGCCAGCAGTATTCTGGACAGACCGAACACCGGGGAGCTGTTTTTT. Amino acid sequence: CASSILDRPNTGELFF.

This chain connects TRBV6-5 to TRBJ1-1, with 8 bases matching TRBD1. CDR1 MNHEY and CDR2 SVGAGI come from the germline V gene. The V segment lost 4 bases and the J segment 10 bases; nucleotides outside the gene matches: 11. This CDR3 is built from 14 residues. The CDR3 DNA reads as TGTGCCAGCAGTTGCACAGGGGGAACGACCCCAGCTTTCTTT. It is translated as CASSCTGGTTPAFF.

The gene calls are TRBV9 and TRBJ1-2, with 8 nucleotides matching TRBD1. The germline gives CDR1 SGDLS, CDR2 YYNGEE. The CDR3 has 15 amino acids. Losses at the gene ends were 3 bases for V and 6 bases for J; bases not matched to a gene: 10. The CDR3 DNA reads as TGTGCCAGCAGCGAACGACAGGGGATCGTGGATGGCTACACCTTC. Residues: CASSERQGIVDGYTF.

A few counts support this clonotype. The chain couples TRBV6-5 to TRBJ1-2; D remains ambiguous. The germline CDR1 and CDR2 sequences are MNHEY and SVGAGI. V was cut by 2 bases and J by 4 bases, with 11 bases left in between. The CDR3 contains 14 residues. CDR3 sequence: CASSYESTSYGYTF. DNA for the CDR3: TGTGCCAGCAGTTACGAGTCAACTTCCTATGGCTACACCTTC.

Written as DNA, the CDR3 is TGTGCCAGTAGAAAGACAGGGGTGGTTGAGCAGTTCTTC. This sequence encodes CASRKTGVVEQFF. The V call is TRBV19, the J call TRBJ2-1; 8 bases line up with TRBD1. The CDR3 covers 13 residues. The ends lost 6 bases at V and 9 bases at J; junction bases unmatched: 7. Germline values: CDR1 LNHDA, CDR2 SQIVND (reference sequence).

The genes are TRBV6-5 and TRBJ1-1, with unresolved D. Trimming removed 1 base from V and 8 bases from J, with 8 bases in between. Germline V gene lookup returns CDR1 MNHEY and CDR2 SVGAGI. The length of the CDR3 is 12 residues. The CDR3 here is CASSYFGGEAFF. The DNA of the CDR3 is TGTGCCAGCAGTTACTTCGGCGGCGAAGCTTTCTTT.

The CDR3 DNA reads as TGTGCCAGCAGCCAAGGGGCCGGACTAGCGGGAGAATTTGAGGAGACCCAGTACTTC. Translation gives CASSQGAGLAGEFEETQYF. The chain carries TRBV4-2 and TRBJ2-5, with 13 bases identical to TRBD2. The V gene end was trimmed by 1 base and the J gene end by 5 bases; junction bases not matched to a gene: 13. The CDR3 consists of 19 residues. Germline-derived CDR1 and CDR2 are LGHNA and YNFKEQ.

This CDR3 is CAWSVVRWETQYF. CDR3 DNA: TGTGCCTGGAGTGTAGTCCGCTGGGAGACCCAGTACTTC. This chain uses TRBV30 with TRBJ2-5; D is unresolved. V lost 0 bases and J lost 5, with 10 bases in between. From germline, CDR1 is GTSNPN and CDR2 SVGIG (reference sequence). The CDR3 consists of 13 residues.

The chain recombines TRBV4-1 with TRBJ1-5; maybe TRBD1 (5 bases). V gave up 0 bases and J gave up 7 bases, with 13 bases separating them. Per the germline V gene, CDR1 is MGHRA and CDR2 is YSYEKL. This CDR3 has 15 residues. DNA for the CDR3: TGCGCCAGCAGCCAAGATCGGGGGTTGGGACAGCCCCAGCATTTT. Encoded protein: CASSQDRGLGQPQHF.

CDR3 sequence reads: CASSLDDGELFF. CDR3 sequence (DNA): TGCGCCAGCAGCTTGGACGACGGGGAGCTGTTTTTT. The rearrangement joins TRBV5-1 to TRBJ2-2; D gene ambiguous. CDR3 size: 12 residues. The V gene lost 0 bases and the J gene lost 7 bases, with 4 bases spanning the gap. Germline CDR1 reads SGHRS; CDR2 reads YFSETQ.

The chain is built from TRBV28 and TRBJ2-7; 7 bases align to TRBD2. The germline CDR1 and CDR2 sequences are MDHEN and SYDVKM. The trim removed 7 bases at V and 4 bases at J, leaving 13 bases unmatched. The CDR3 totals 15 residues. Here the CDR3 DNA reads TGTGCCAGCAAACAAGGCCCCTGGGAGGGTTACGAGCAGTACTTC. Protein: CASKQGPWEGYEQYF.

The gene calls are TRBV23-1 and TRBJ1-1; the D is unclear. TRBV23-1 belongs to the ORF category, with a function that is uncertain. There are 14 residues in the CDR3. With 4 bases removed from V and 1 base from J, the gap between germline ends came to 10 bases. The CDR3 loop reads CASSPPRKNTEAFF. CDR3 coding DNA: TGCGCCAGCAGTCCCCCTCGAAAGAACACTGAAGCTTTCTTT.